These 7 T cell receptor beta chains came from one sample sequenced in a study of T cells in Graves' hyperthyroidism and ophthalmopathy. Amplification yielded TCR beta CDR3 regions, with RNA transcripts as the source. The study used the HTBI primer set for a first-round RT-PCR of the TCR CDR3. MiXCR, run by TCRdb on the multiplex PCR reads, gives a single entry per CDR3 protein. The data show about 720,000 distinct CDR3 sequences, about 19% seen once. Sequencing input: blood. Every receptor here comes from a woman aged 50 to 60 with Graves' hyperthyroidism that later progressed to Graves' ophthalmopathy.

The V call is TRBV19, the J call TRBJ1-2, with D possibly being TRBD1 (6 bases). Germline V gene sequence: CDR1 LNHDA, CDR2 SQIVND (reference sequence). The V and J ends lost 4 bases and 0 bases respectively, with 12 bases between them. This CDR3 has 15 amino acids. The CDR3 loop reads CASSSQGSSNYGYTF. The DNA of the CDR3 is TGTGCCAGTAGTAGCCAGGGGTCCTCTAACTATGGCTACACCTTC.

This clonotype was recorded at least ten times. This chain joins TRBV20-1 and TRBJ2-1; 8 bases match TRBD1. Trimming removed 6 bases from V and 6 bases from J; junction bases left unmatched: 7. This CDR3 is 13 amino acids long. Per germline, CDR1 DFQATT and CDR2 SNEGSKA (reference sequence). This CDR3 reads CSARGDRGNEQFF. The CDR3 nucleotides are TGCAGTGCCCGTGGTGACAGGGGCAATGAGCAGTTCTTC.

This rearrangement joins TRBV11-2 to TRBJ2-5; D perhaps matches TRBD1 (7 bases). Germline CDR1 and CDR2: SGHAT and FQNNGV. The CDR3 sequence is 14 residues long. V was clipped by 5 bases and J by 5 bases, with 15 bases between them. The CDR3 is CASSGNRGGETQYF. The CDR3 DNA sequence: TGTGCCAGCAGCGGCAACAGGGGAGGTGAGACCCAGTACTTC.

This clonotype was counted ten times or more. The chain joins TRBV9 to TRBJ1-2; D uncertain. The V and J ends lost 5 bases and 4 bases respectively, with 12 bases between them. The CDR3 sequence is 13 residues long. From germline, CDR1 is SGDLS and CDR2 YYNGEE. In DNA form, the CDR3 reads TGTGCCAGCAGTGTGGGGAGATCCTATGGCTACACCTTC. Translating gives CASSVGRSYGYTF.

This clonotype was picked up a small number of times. It may be a read error: a sequence one base away is much more abundant. V usage is TRBV6-1 and J usage is TRBJ2-1; D not resolved. Germline V gene sequence: CDR1 MNHNS, CDR2 SASEGT. The CDR3 contains 12 residues. V was clipped by 2 bases and J by 6 bases, with 5 bases between them. The CDR3 coding sequence is TGTGCCAGCAGTGAAATGGGCAATGAGCAGTTCTTC. Protein sequence: CASSEMGNEQFF.

This clonotype has just a few counts. The chain joins TRBV5-1 to TRBJ2-5; D is ambiguous. The germline gives CDR1 SGHRS, CDR2 YFSETQ. The length of the CDR3 is 14 residues. The V end was cut by 1 base, the J end by 2 bases, with 9 bases between. CDR3 in amino acids: CASSLYVSQETQYF. Here the CDR3 DNA reads TGCGCCAGCAGCTTGTACGTCAGTCAAGAGACCCAGTACTTC.

In this sample, this clonotype turned up many times. This chain connects TRBV20-1 to TRBJ1-3, with 7 bases that match TRBD1. CDR1 is DFQATT, CDR2 SNEGSKA, per germline (reference sequence). The CDR3 has 13 residues. With V trimmed by 5 bases and J by 2 bases, 3 bases remained unmatched. This chain's CDR3 is CSARTGAGNTIYF. In DNA, the CDR3 is TGCAGTGCTCGGACAGGTGCTGGAAACACCATATATTTT.